This TCR beta chain was obtained from a study of CD8 T cells in ankylosing spondylitis. Findings and caveats of the study: Reactive arthritis synovial fluid and blood were previously reported to contain some motif variants. Disease-linked clones bore a CD8+ phenotype and were relatively rare in peripheral blood. Apparently characteristic of ankylosing spondylitis blood was a TCR beta motif (about eight highly homologous variants).

Quantitative 5'-RACE was performed with molecular barcodes, and it yielded the TCR beta libraries. TCRdb called the 5' RACE reads again in MiXCR, with one record for every CDR3 protein. The data show approximately 540,000 distinct CDR3 sequences, about 13% seen once. On this clonotype itself: The antigen remains undetermined.

The CDR3 covers 13 residues. With V trimmed by 4 bases and J by 3 bases, 2 bases remained unmatched. Germline V lookup: CDR1 DFQATT, CDR2 SNEGSKA (reference sequence). Sequencing input: blood, either unsorted or a sorted T cell fraction (not recorded which). This chain links TRBV20-1 with TRBJ2-5; 10 nucleotides agree with TRBD2. The receptor comes from a male donor with ankylosing spondylitis. CDR3 amino acids: CSAKAGGEETQYF. The CDR3 nucleotides read TGCAGTGCTAAAGCGGGAGGGGAAGAGACCCAGTACTTC.